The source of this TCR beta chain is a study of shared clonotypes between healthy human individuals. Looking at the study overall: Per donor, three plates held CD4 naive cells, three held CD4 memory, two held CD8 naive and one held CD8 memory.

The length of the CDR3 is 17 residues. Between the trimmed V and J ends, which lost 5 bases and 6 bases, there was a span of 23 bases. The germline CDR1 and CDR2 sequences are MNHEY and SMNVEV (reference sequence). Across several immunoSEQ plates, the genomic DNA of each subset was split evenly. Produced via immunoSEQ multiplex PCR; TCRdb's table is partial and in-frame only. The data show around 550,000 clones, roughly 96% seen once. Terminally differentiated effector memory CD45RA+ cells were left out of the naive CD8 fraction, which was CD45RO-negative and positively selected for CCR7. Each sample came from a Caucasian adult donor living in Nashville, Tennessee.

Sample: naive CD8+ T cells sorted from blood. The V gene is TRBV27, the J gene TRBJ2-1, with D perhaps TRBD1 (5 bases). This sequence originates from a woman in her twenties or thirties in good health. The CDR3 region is CASSPALPNKGFNEQFF. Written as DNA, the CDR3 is TGTGCCAGCAGTCCAGCCCTTCCTAACAAGGGGTTCAATGAGCAGTTCTTC.